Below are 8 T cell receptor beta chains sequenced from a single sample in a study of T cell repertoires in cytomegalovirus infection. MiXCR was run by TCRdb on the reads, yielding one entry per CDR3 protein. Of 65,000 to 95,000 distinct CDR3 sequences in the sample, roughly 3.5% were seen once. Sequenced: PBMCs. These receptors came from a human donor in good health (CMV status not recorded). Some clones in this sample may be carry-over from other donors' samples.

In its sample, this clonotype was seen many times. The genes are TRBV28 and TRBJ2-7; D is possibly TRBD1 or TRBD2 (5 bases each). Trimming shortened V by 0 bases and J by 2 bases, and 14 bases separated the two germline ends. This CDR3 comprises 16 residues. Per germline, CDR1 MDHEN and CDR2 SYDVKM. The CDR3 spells CASSLWLGDPTYEQYF. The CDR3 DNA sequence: TGTGCCAGCAGTTTATGGTTGGGGGACCCTACCTACGAGCAGTACTTC.

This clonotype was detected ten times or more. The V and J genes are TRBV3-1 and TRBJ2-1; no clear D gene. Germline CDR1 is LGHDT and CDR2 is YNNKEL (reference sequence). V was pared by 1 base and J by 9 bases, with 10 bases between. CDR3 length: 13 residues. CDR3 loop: CASSQVLFGEQFF. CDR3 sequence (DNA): TGTGCCAGCAGCCAAGTCTTGTTTGGTGAGCAGTTCTTC.

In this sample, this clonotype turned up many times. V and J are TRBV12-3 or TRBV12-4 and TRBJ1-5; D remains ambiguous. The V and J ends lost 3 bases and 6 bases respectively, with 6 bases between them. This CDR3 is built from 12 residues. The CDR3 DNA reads TGTGCCAGCAGTTTTCGGCGTCAGCCCCAGCATTTT. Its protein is CASSFRRQPQHF.

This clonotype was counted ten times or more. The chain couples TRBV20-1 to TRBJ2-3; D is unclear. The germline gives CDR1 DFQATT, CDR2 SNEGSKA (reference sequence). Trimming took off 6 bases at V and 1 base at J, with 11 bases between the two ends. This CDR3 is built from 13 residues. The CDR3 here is CSALDRGTDTQYF. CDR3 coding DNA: TGCAGTGCCCTGGACCGTGGCACAGATACGCAGTATTTT.

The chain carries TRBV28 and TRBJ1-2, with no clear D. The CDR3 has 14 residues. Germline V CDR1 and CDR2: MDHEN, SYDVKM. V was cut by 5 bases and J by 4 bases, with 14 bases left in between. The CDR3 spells CASSRDPWAYGYTF. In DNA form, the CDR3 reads TGTGCCAGCAGTCGAGATCCCTGGGCCTATGGCTACACCTTC.

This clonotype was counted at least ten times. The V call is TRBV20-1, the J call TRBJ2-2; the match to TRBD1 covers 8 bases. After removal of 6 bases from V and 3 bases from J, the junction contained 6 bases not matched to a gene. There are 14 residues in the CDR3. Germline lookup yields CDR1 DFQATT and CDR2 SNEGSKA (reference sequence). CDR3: CSANRGVDTGELFF. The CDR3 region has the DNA TGCAGTGCCAACAGGGGGGTAGACACCGGGGAGCTGTTTTTT.

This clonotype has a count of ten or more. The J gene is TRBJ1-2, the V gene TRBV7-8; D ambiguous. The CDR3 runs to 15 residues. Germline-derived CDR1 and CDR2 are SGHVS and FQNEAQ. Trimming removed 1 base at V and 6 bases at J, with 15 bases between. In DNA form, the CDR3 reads TGTGCCAGCAGCTTAGAGACGATGGTTGGGAATGGCTACACCTTC. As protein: CASSLETMVGNGYTF.

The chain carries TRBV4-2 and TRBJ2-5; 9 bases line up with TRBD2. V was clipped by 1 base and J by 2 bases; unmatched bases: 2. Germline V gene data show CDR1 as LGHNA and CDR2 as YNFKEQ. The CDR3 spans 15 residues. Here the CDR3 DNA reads TGTGCCAGCAGCCAAGGTCTAGCGGGACAAGAGACCCAGTACTTC. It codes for CASSQGLAGQETQYF.